This T cell receptor beta chain was recovered during a study of T cells in Graves' hyperthyroidism and ophthalmopathy. This clonotype was seen repeatedly, ten times or more. The antigen is undetermined. Study-wide points: Ophthalmopathy prediction by the model preceded onset by a median roughly 6 months. Most expanded thyroid clonotypes above 0.001 also appeared in blood.

In making diagnoses, clinical symptoms, serum thyroxine and TRAb, thyroid ultrasound and orbital computed tomography were all used. The source material, RNA transcripts, was used to amplify TCR beta CDR3 regions. HTBI primers were the set used in a first-round RT-PCR of the TCR CDR3. TCRdb reprocessed the multiplex PCR reads with MiXCR, giving one entry per CDR3 protein. The sample gives approximately 380,000 distinct CDR3 sequences, around 18% of which show up once; 40% to 45% is in the top ten. Material: blood. The receptor was derived from a man in his late teens or twenties with Graves' ophthalmopathy.

The CDR3 region has the DNA TGTGCCAGCAGTTTCACGGGGCAAGGGACGCTCTATGGCTACACCTTC. Amino acids: CASSFTGQGTLYGYTF. The chain couples TRBV27 to TRBJ1-2, with a weak D call TRBD1 (5 bases). The CDR3 runs to 16 residues. V lost 3 bases and J 4 bases, leaving 18 bases between the germline ends. In germline, CDR1 is MNHEY, CDR2 SMNVEV (reference sequence).